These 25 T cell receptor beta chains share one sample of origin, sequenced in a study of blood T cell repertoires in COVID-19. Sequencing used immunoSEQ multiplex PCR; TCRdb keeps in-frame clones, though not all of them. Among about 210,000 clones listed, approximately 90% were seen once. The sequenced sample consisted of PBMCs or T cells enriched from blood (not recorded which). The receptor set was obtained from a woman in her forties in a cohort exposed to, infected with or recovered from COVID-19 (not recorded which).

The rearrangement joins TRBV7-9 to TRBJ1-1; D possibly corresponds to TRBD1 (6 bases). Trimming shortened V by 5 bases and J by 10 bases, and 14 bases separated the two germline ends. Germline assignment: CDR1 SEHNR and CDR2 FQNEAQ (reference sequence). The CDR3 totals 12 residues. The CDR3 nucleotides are TGTGCCAGCAGCCGGGGGGACAACTTAGCTTTCTTT. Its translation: CASSRGDNLAFF.

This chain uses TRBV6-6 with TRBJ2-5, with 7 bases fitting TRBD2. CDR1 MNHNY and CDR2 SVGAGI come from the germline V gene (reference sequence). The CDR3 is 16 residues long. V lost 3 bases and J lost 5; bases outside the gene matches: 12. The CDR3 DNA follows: TGTGCCAGCAGTTATACCGGAGGCGGGGGTGGTGAGACCCAGTACTTC. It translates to CASSYTGGGGGETQYF.

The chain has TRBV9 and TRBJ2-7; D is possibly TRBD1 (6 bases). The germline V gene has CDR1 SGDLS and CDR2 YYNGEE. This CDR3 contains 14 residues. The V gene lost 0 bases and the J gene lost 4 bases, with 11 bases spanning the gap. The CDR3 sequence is CASSVEQGPYEQYF. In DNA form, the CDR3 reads TGTGCCAGCAGCGTAGAACAGGGACCATACGAGCAGTACTTC.

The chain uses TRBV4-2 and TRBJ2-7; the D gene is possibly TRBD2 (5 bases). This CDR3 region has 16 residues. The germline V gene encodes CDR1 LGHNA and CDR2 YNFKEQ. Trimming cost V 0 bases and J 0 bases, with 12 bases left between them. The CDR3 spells CASSQEYPGSSYEQYF. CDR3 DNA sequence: TGTGCCAGCAGCCAAGAATATCCGGGGTCCTCCTACGAGCAGTACTTC.

The CDR3 nucleotides are TGTGCCACCAGCAGAGAGCGGACTAGCGTTTACGAGCAGTACTTC. Encoded protein: CATSRERTSVYEQYF. The genes are TRBV15 and TRBJ2-7, with 9 bases fitting TRBD2. CDR1 is LNHNV, CDR2 YYDKDF, per germline (reference sequence). V was clipped by 0 bases and J by 4 bases; unmatched bases: 4. CDR3 size: 15 residues.

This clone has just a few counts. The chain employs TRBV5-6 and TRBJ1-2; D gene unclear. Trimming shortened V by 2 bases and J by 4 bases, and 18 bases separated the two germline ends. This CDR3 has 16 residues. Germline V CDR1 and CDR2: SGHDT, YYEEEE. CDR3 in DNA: TGTGCCAGCAGCTTAGGTGCCGGCGACGGCGGCTATGGCTACACCTTC. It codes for CASSLGAGDGGYGYTF.

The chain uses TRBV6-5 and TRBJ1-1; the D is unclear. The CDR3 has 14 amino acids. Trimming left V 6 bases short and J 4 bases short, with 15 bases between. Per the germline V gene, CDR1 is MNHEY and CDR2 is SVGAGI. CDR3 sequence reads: CASSLASTGTEAFF. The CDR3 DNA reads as TGTGCCAGCAGCCTCGCGAGTACTGGCACTGAAGCTTTCTTT.

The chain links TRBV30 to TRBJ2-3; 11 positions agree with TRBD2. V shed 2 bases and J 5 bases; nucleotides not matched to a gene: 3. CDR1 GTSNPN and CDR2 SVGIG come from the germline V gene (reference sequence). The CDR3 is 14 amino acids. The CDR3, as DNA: TGTGCCTGGAGTTTGCTAGCGGGAGGAGATACGCAGTATTTT. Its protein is CAWSLLAGGDTQYF.

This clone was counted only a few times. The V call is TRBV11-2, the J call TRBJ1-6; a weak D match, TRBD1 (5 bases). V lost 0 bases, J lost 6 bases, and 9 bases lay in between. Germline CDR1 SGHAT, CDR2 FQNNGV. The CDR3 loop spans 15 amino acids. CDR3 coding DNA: TGTGCCAGCAGCTTAGACAGGGTCGGTAATTCACCCCTCCACTTT. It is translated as CASSLDRVGNSPLHF.

The CDR3 reads CASTRLGVSQPQHF. CDR3 nucleotide sequence: TGTGCCAGCACCCGACTCGGGGTTAGTCAGCCCCAGCATTTT. The V and J genes are TRBV2 and TRBJ1-5; D gene uncertain. CDR3 size: 14 residues. Deletions cut 7 bases from V and 6 bases from J, with 16 bases between. Per germline, CDR1 SNHLY and CDR2 FYNNEI.

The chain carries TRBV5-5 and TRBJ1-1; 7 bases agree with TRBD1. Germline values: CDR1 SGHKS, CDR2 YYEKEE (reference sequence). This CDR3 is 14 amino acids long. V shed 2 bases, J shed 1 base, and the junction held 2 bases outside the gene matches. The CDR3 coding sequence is TGTGCCAGCAGCTTAGGGGGCCAGAACACTGAAGCTTTCTTT. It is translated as CASSLGGQNTEAFF. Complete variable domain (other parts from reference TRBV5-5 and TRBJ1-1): DAGVTQSPTHLIKTRGQQVTLRCSPISGHKSVSWYQQVLGQGPQFIFQYYEKEERGRGNFPDRFSARQFPNYSSELNVNALLLGDSALYLCASSLGGQNTEAFFGQGTRLTVV.

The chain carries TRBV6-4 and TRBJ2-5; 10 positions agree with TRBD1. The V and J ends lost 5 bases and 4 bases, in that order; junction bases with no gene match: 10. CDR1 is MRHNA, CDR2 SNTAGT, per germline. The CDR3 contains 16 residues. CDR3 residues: CASSPTGTGEGETQYF. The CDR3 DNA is TGTGCCAGCAGTCCCACCGGGACAGGGGAAGGAGAGACCCAGTACTTC.

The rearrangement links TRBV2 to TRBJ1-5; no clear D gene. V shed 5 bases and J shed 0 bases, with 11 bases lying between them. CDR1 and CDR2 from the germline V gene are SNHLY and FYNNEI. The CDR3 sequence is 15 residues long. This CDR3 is CASSTAVYSNQPQHF. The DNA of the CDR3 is TGTGCCAGCAGTACAGCGGTCTATAGCAATCAGCCCCAGCATTTT.

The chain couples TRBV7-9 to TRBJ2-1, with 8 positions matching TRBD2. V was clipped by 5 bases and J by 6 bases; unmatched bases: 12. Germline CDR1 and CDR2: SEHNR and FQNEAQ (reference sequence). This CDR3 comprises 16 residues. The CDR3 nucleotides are TGTGCCAGCAGCCTCCGGGGTAGCGGGGTTCTCAATGAGCAGTTCTTC. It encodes CASSLRGSGVLNEQFF.

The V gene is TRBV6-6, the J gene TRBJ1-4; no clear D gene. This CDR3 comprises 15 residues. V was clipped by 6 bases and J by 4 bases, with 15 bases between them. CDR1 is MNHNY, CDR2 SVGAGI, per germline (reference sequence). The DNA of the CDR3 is TGTGCCAGCAGCCAACTCCGGGGAAATAATGAAAAACTGTTTTTT. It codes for CASSQLRGNNEKLFF.

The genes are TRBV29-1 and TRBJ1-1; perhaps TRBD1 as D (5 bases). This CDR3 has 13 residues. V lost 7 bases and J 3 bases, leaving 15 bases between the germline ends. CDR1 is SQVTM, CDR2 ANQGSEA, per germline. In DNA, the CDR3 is TGCAGCGGAGCCAGGGTAGAGTACACTGAAGCTTTCTTT. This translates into CSGARVEYTEAFF.

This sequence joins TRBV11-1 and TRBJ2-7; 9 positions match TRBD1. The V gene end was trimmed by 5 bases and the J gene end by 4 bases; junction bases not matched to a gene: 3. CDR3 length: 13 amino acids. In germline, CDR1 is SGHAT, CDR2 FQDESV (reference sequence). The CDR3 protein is CASSRDRVYEQYF. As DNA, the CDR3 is TGTGCCAGCAGCCGGGACAGGGTTTACGAGCAGTACTTC.

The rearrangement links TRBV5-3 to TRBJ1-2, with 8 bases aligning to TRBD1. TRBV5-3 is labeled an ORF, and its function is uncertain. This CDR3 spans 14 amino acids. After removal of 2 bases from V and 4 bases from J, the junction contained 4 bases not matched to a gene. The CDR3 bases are TGTGCCAGAAGCTTTATGGACAGGGTCTATGGCTACACCTTC. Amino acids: CARSFMDRVYGYTF.

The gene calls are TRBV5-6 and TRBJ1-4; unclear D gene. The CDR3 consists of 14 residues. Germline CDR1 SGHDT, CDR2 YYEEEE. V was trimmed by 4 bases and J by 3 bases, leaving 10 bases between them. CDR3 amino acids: CASSLPGANEKLFF. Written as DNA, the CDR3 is TGTGCCAGCAGCCTCCCGGGAGCTAATGAAAAACTGTTTTTT.

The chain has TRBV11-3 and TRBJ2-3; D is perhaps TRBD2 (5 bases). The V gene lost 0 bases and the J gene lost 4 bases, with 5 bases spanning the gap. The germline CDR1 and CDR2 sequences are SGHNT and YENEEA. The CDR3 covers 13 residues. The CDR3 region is CASSLELADTQYF. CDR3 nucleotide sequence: TGTGCCAGCAGCTTAGAACTAGCAGATACGCAGTATTTT.

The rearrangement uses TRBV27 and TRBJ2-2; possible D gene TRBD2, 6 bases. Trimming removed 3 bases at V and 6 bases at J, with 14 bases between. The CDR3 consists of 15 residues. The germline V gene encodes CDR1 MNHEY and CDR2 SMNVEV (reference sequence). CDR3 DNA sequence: TGTGCCAGCAGTTTCAGCGCGGGAATGGCCGGGGAGCTGTTTTTT. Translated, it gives CASSFSAGMAGELFF.

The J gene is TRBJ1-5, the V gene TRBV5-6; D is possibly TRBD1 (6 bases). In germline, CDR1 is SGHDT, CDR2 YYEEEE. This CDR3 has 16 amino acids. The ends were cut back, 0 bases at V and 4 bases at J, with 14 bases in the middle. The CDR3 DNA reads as TGTGCCAGCAGCTTGGGGGGACAAAGATGGAATCAGCCCCAGCATTTT. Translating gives CASSLGGQRWNQPQHF.

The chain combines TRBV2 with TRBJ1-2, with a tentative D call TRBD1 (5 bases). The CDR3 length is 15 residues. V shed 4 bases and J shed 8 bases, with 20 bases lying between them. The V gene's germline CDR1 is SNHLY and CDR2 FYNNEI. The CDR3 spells CASSVGRDPLQGYTF. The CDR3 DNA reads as TGTGCCAGCAGTGTCGGCAGGGATCCGCTACAGGGCTACACCTTC.

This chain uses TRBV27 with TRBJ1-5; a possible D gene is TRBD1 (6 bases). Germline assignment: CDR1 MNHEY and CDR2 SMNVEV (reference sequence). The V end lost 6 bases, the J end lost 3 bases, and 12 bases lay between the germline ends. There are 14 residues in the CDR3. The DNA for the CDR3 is TGTGCCAGCAGCCGCGGACAGCTCAATCAGCCCCAGCATTTT. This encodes CASSRGQLNQPQHF.

The CDR3 DNA sequence: TGTGCCAGCAGCCCCGGGGGCAGGGGGCCCTATGGCTACACCTTC. This codes for CASSPGGRGPYGYTF. The J gene is TRBJ1-2, the V gene TRBV7-9; 8 bases line up with TRBD1. Trimming took 5 bases from V and 4 from J; bases not matched to a gene: 9. Germline V gene data show CDR1 as SEHNR and CDR2 as FQNEAQ (reference sequence). CDR3 length: 15 residues.